The 6 T cell receptor beta chains given below trace back to one sample, sequenced in a study of cytomegalovirus exposure and HLA in healthy donors. Both 60 Vbeta primers and 13 Jbeta primers went into the PCR. Measured with immunoSEQ multiplex PCR; TCRdb has only the in-frame clones, and not every one. The table records some 140,000 clones, about three quarters of them present only once. The specimen sequenced was PBMCs. The receptors stem from a male donor in good health and CMV-seropositive.

The V and J genes are TRBV6-9 and TRBJ1-4; 8 bases match TRBD1. The CDR3 sequence is 17 residues long. From germline, CDR1 is MNHGY and CDR2 SVAAGI. The V gene end was trimmed by 6 bases and the J gene end by 7 bases; junction bases not matched to a gene: 16. Written as DNA, the CDR3 is TGTGCCAGCAGCCGTGGGACAGGCGCCTACTCGGGTGAAAAACTGTTTTTT. Amino acids: CASSRGTGAYSGEKLFF.

The chain uses TRBV5-4 and TRBJ1-2, with unresolved D. The V gene lost 0 bases and the J gene lost 7 bases, with 13 bases spanning the gap. The CDR3 loop spans 14 amino acids. Germline CDR1 SGHNT, CDR2 YYREEE (reference sequence). The CDR3 sequence: CASSLAGVPSGYTF. The CDR3 DNA follows: TGTGCCAGCAGCTTGGCCGGGGTACCATCTGGCTACACCTTC.

This sequence joins TRBV5-1 and TRBJ2-5; 7 bases line up with TRBD2. The ends lost 2 bases at V and 4 bases at J; junction bases unmatched: 8. This CDR3 contains 15 residues. Germline CDR1 reads SGHRS; CDR2 reads YFSETQ. The CDR3 nucleotides read TGCGCCAGCAGCTTCGGGAGGTCTGGGGCAGAGACCCAGTACTTC. It translates to CASSFGRSGAETQYF.

The rearrangement uses TRBV4-3 and TRBJ2-5; 11 bases are a match to TRBD1. This CDR3 is 15 amino acids long. The J segment lost 11 bases and the V segment lost 1 base, leaving 9 bases of the junction unmatched. The germline gives CDR1 LGHNA, CDR2 YSLEER. CDR3 loop: CASSQVGQGVEEQYF. CDR3 nucleotide sequence: TGCGCCAGCAGCCAAGTGGGACAGGGGGTCGAAGAGCAGTACTTC.

About this clone: Other DNA sequences in this specimen translate into the identical CDR3. V usage is TRBV11-2 and J usage is TRBJ1-2, with D possibly being TRBD1 (5 bases). This CDR3 contains 13 residues. Germline V gives CDR1 SGHAT, CDR2 FQNNGV. V was shortened by 4 bases and J by 3 bases, with 9 bases between the two germline ends. Here the CDR3 reads CASSSAGYYGYTF. CDR3 in DNA: TGTGCCAGCAGCTCCGCAGGGTACTATGGCTACACCTTC.

V gene TRBV19 combines with J gene TRBJ2-7; D gene unclear. CDR3 length equals 14 residues. CDR1 is LNHDA and CDR2 is SQIVND in the germline V gene (reference sequence). V gave up 3 bases and J gave up 0 bases, with 9 bases separating them. The CDR3 here is CASSIYRGSYEQYF. DNA of the CDR3: TGTGCCAGTAGTATTTATCGAGGCTCCTACGAGCAGTACTTC.